This record concerns one T cell receptor (beta chain) sequence. Authors' analysis steps: Reference gene primer amplification yielded estimated nucleated cell counts. Clones were sequenced by immunoSEQ multiplex PCR, and TCRdb holds only the in-frame ones, with some missing. The V and J calls and clone size come from that table; D and trimming were worked out from the DNA. This sample has about 310,000 clones, with 87% found just once. There are 13 residues in the CDR3. The germline V gene encodes CDR1 WSHSY and CDR2 SAAADI. The J segment lost 14 bases and the V segment lost 1 base, leaving 8 bases of the junction unmatched. The data were taken from a study of blood T cell repertoires in COVID-19. Study in general: Samples taken during acute and convalescent COVID-19 were collected in the United States, Italy and Spain. PBMCs, B-cell-depleted T cells, or T cells provided the cDNA or gDNA that made up the material.

Specimen: peripheral blood. This TCR was recovered from a woman in her forties or fifties who had recovered from COVID-19. The chain is built from TRBV10-2 and TRBJ2-1, with 7 bases aligning to TRBD2. For the CDR3, the DNA is TGCGCCAGCAGTGAGTTTGGGGGGGTTGTTAAGTTCTTC. Its translation: CASSEFGGVVKFF.